This section outlines one T cell receptor beta chain sequence together with its context. Its antigen is not known. The data derive from a study of post-analysis software for immune sequencing data. Broader study findings: When patients were compared with controls, about 5 TRBV segments were more frequent, TRBV5-6, TRBV5-1 and TRBV20-1 among them. A significant reduction in normalized Chao1 diversity was observed in multiple sclerosis patients versus controls. Co-batched samples clustered tightly together by F measure.

CDR3 size: 13 residues. Trimming cost V 3 bases and J 1 base, with 10 bases left between them. Per the germline V gene, CDR1 is DFQATT and CDR2 is SNEGSKA (reference sequence). Tagging with unique molecular identifiers was a feature of the TCR beta cDNA libraries. MiXCR was run by TCRdb on the PCR reads, yielding one entry per CDR3 protein. The table shows over 300,000 distinct CDR3 sequences, with roughly 30% occurring only once. Sequences were obtained from blood. The chain joins TRBV20-1 to TRBJ2-7; the D gene is possibly TRBD1 (6 bases). The TCR originated in a girl aged 5-17 years with multiple sclerosis. The CDR3 nucleotides read TGCAGTGCTAGTGTCAGGGGTTCCTACGAGCAGTACTTC. Protein product: CSASVRGSYEQYF.